This T cell receptor beta chain was obtained from a study of Ad26.COV2.S vaccination and SARS-CoV-2 variants. In the study overall: Doses of Ad26.COV2.S were injected into muscle once or twice, 56 days apart. General observations from the study: Post-vaccination spike-specific CD8+ and CD4+ T cell responses reportedly had substantial breadth. Those who received the vaccine showed greater spike-specific TCR breadth than those given placebo.

CDR3 length equals 11 residues. In germline, CDR1 is ENHRY, CDR2 SYGVKD. The V end was cut by 3 bases, the J end by 4 bases, with 3 bases between. Regarding treatment: roughly 20 received Ad26.COV2.S at low or high dose, single or two shots; about five received placebo; per-sample allocation not given. Day 63 following the first vaccine or placebo injection was when the samples were taken. TCRdb keeps only in-frame clones here, not all; method: immunoSEQ multiplex PCR. Of about 400,000 clones listed, approximately 91% are singletons. This clone was observed once. Its antigen is currently unknown. This clonotype was sampled from a person aged 18-65 years who received the Ad26.COV2.S COVID-19 vaccine or a placebo. The rearrangement joins TRBV10-3 to TRBJ2-5; D call uncertain. The sample in question was peripheral blood, obtained in a trial of Ad26.COV2.S vaccine versus placebo. This chain's CDR3 is CAISDRETQYF. DNA for the CDR3: TGTGCCATCAGTGATCGAGAGACCCAGTACTTC.